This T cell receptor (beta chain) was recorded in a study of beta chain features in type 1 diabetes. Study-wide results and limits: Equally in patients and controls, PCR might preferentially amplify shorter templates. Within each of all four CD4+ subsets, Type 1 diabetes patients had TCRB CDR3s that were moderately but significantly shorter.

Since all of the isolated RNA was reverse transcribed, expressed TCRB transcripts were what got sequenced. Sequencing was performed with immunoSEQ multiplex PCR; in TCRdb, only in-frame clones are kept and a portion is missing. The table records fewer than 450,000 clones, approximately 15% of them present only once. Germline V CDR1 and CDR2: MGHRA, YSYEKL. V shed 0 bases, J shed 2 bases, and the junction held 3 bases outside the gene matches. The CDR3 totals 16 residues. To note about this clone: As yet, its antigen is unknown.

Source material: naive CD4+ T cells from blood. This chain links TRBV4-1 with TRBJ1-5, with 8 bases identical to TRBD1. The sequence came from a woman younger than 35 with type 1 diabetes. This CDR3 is CASSQEAGQGNQPQHF. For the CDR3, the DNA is TGCGCCAGCAGCCAAGAAGCGGGACAGGGCAATCAGCCCCAGCATTTT.